Listed here are 20 T cell receptor beta chains from one sample, sequenced in a study of metastatic and nonmetastatic thyroid tumors. TCRdb re-called clones via MiXCR from the PCR reads. Of under 95,000 clones detected, around 9.1% appear once; the ten largest clones hold more than 8%. There were no patients who had received any treatment before thyroid surgery. What was sequenced was blood. The receptor source for this set is a female donor with papillary thyroid cancer or a benign thyroid nodule (not recorded which). Some clones in this sample may be carry-over from other donors' samples.

Only a few counts were recorded for this clone. Here the CDR3 omits its conserved ending phenylalanine or tryptophan, so a read error is the likely source. This sequence joins TRBV19 and TRBJ2-6, with a possible D match to TRBD1 (5 bases). Germline V CDR1 and CDR2: LNHDA, SQIVND (reference sequence). The CDR3 has 14 amino acids. The CDR3 protein is CASRSPPGANVLTL. DNA for the CDR3: TGTGCCAGTCGGTCCCCGCCTGGGGCCAACGTACTGACTCTC.

This clone was observed at least ten times. This sequence joins TRBV6-6 and TRBJ2-7, with 9 bases aligning to TRBD1. The V gene end was trimmed by 6 bases and the J gene end by 2 bases; junction bases not matched to a gene: 17. Germline CDR1 is MNHNY and CDR2 is SVGAGI (reference sequence). The CDR3 is made up of 18 amino acids. CDR3 sequence: CASSYGMSPGTGTYEQYF. The DNA for the CDR3 is TGTGCCAGCAGCTACGGTATGAGCCCCGGGACAGGGACCTACGAGCAGTACTTC.

This clone was counted at least ten times. The chain carries TRBV7-3 and TRBJ1-1; 7 bases fit TRBD1. This CDR3 is built from 12 residues. Trimming took 8 bases from V and 4 from J; bases not matched to a gene: 4. Germline V gives CDR1 SGHTA, CDR2 FQGTGA. The CDR3 protein is CASGSGGTEAFF. The CDR3 DNA sequence: TGTGCCAGCGGTTCAGGGGGCACTGAAGCTTTCTTT.

With respect to this clone: A much more abundant neighbour one base away suggests this may be a read error. The rearrangement links TRBV6-1 to TRBJ1-1, with D possibly being TRBD1 (6 bases). The ends were cut back, 6 bases at V and 5 bases at J, with 19 bases in the middle. CDR1 is MNHNS, CDR2 SASEGT, per germline. CDR3 length: 15 residues. The CDR3 coding sequence is TGTGCCAGCAGCCTACGGGGGCGGGGAAGGACTGAAGCTTTCTTT. Translated: CASSLRGRGRTEAFF.

This clone was detected ten times or more. The chain recombines TRBV5-6 with TRBJ2-3; TRBD1 aligns across 9 bases. The CDR3 consists of 16 residues. Germline V gene sequence: CDR1 SGHDT, CDR2 YYEEEE. The junction had 11 bases not matched to a gene; V was cut back by 4 bases and J by 5 bases. CDR3: CASSLGTGGWGDTQYF. As DNA, the CDR3 is TGTGCCAGCAGCCTGGGTACAGGGGGCTGGGGAGATACGCAGTATTTT.

This clone appeared once. CDR3 amino acids: CASSQDLGGEQFF. The CDR3 bases are TGTGCCAGCAGCCAAGATCTAGGGGGGGAGCAGTTCTTC. The chain carries TRBV4-2 and TRBJ2-1; the D gene could be TRBD1 or TRBD2 (6 bases each). Germline assignment: CDR1 LGHNA and CDR2 YNFKEQ. This CDR3 has 13 residues. V lost 0 bases and J 10 bases, leaving 10 bases between the germline ends.

The rearrangement links TRBV19 to TRBJ1-5; perhaps TRBD1 as D (6 bases). The CDR3 extends over 16 amino acids. Looked up from germline, CDR1 is LNHDA and CDR2 is SQIVND (reference sequence). V was cut by 3 bases and J by 5 bases, with 17 bases left in between. CDR3 amino acids: CASSIFPSNRDQPQHF. The DNA of the CDR3 is TGTGCCAGTAGTATCTTCCCTTCTAACAGGGATCAGCCCCAGCATTTT.

The CDR3 DNA is TGCAGTGCTAGAGGACAGTTCACAGGTTTGGAGACCCAGTACTTC. It specifies CSARGQFTGLETQYF. This sequence joins TRBV20-1 and TRBJ2-5, with D tentatively TRBD1 (5 bases). This CDR3 is 15 amino acids long. The germline V gene has CDR1 DFQATT and CDR2 SNEGSKA (reference sequence). With 1 base removed from V and 5 bases from J, the gap between germline ends came to 17 bases.

A remark on this clone: Different DNA sequences within this sample yield the same CDR3. The gene calls are TRBV6-2 or TRBV6-3 and TRBJ2-5; no definite D call. V was shortened by 0 bases and J by 2 bases, with 4 bases between the two germline ends. The germline V gene encodes CDR1 MNHEY and CDR2 SVGEGT. This CDR3 spans 13 amino acids. The CDR3: CASSYSAQETQYF. For the CDR3, the DNA is TGTGCCAGCAGTTACTCGGCTCAAGAGACCCAGTACTTC.

V gene TRBV11-1 combines with J gene TRBJ2-7, with 9 bases identical to TRBD2. The germline V gene has CDR1 SGHAT and CDR2 FQDESV (reference sequence). The V gene end was trimmed by 5 bases and the J gene end by 3 bases; junction bases not matched to a gene: 5. The CDR3 is made up of 14 amino acids. The CDR3 nucleotides are TGTGCCAGCAGCCAGACGACTAGCGGCTACGAGCAGTACTTC. Translated: CASSQTTSGYEQYF.

This clone was seen ten or more times. This rearrangement joins TRBV12-3 or TRBV12-4 to TRBJ2-3, with 12 bases lining up with TRBD2. The CDR3 sequence is 15 residues long. J gave up 4 bases and V 6 bases, and 5 bases lay outside the gene matches. The CDR3 nucleotides read TGTGCCAGCAGACTAGCGGGGGGCCTCGCAGATACGCAGTATTTT. Amino acids: CASRLAGGLADTQYF.

This clone was detected only a few times. V and J are TRBV20-1 and TRBJ1-5; D is possibly TRBD1 (6 bases). The V and J ends lost 0 bases and 1 base respectively, with 16 bases between them. Germline V gene sequence: CDR1 DFQATT, CDR2 SNEGSKA (reference sequence). The CDR3 covers 17 residues. As DNA, the CDR3 is TGCAGTGCTAGAGATCTCATGATAGGACAGAGCAATCAGCCCCAGCATTTT. Amino acids: CSARDLMIGQSNQPQHF.

This clone was counted at least ten times. The CDR3 sequence: CASSEAAYNEQFF. The CDR3 nucleotides read TGTGCCAGCAGTGAAGCCGCCTACAATGAGCAGTTCTTC. The V call is TRBV6-4, the J call TRBJ2-1; D remains ambiguous. Per the germline V gene, CDR1 is MRHNA and CDR2 is SNTAGT. V shed 3 bases and J shed 2 bases, with 5 bases lying between them. This CDR3 contains 13 residues.

This clone was counted many times. The V gene is TRBV20-1, the J gene TRBJ1-2; 9 bases align to TRBD1. The CDR3 is made up of 12 amino acids. Germline lookup yields CDR1 DFQATT and CDR2 SNEGSKA (reference sequence). The junction had 0 bases not matched to a gene; V was cut back by 1 base and J by 6 bases. CDR3 bases: TGCAGTGCTAGAGGGACAGGGGATGGCTACACCTTC. It is translated as CSARGTGDGYTF.

This clone was observed at least ten times. J is TRBJ1-5 and V is TRBV30; D is unresolved. The CDR3 extends over 13 amino acids. V was cut by 0 bases and J by 4 bases, with 7 bases left in between. Germline assignment: CDR1 GTSNPN and CDR2 SVGIG (reference sequence). The CDR3 DNA sequence: TGTGCCTGGAGTGTACTGGATAATCAGCCCCAGCATTTT. It specifies CAWSVLDNQPQHF.

This clone was picked up many times. The V call is TRBV30, the J call TRBJ1-5; D perhaps matches TRBD1 (5 bases). The CDR3 is 14 residues long. The V end was cut by 0 bases, the J end by 7 bases, with 13 bases between. Per germline, CDR1 GTSNPN and CDR2 SVGIG (reference sequence). CDR3 in DNA: TGTGCCTGGAGTGTACCAGGGTTTGGCCAGCCCCAGCATTTT. Translation gives CAWSVPGFGQPQHF.

This clone was seen at least ten times. The CDR3 is CASSLFRGLVYNEQFF. Here the CDR3 DNA reads TGTGCCAGCAGTTTGTTTCGGGGGTTGGTGTACAATGAGCAGTTCTTC. The chain combines TRBV28 with TRBJ2-1; weak D call: TRBD2 (6 bases). Germline lookup yields CDR1 MDHEN and CDR2 SYDVKM. V lost 3 bases to trimming and J lost 4 bases, with 16 bases between them. The CDR3 has 16 residues.

This clone was observed many times. Here the CDR3 DNA reads TGCGCCAGCAGACGTGCGGGGGCGGGTAATTCACCCCTCCACTTT. Protein: CASRRAGAGNSPLHF. The J gene is TRBJ1-6, the V gene TRBV4-1; TRBD1 might be the D (6 bases). V was cut by 6 bases and J by 6 bases, with 15 bases left in between. Germline CDR1 and CDR2: MGHRA and YSYEKL. CDR3 length: 15 residues.

This clone was seen at least ten times. The chain combines TRBV9 with TRBJ1-1, with TRBD1 matching 7 bases. V lost 0 bases, J lost 6 bases, and 11 bases stayed unmatched. Germline CDR1 SGDLS, CDR2 YYNGEE. CDR3 length: 16 amino acids. CDR3 region: CASSVDRGGVGAEAFF. CDR3 bases: TGTGCCAGCAGCGTAGATCGAGGGGGCGTAGGGGCTGAAGCTTTCTTT.

Points on this clone: Being one base from a much bigger clone, this may be a read error. V and J are TRBV5-5 and TRBJ2-7, with a possible D match to TRBD2 (6 bases). The germline V gene encodes CDR1 SGHKS and CDR2 YYEKEE (reference sequence). This CDR3 has 15 amino acids. CDR3 loop: CASSLGGDLRYGQYF. The CDR3 bases are TGTGCCAGCAGCTTGGGCGGGGATTTAAGGTACGGGCAGTACTTC.